In its sample, the clone carrying this T cell receptor (beta chain) was seen once. This sample stems from a study of blood T cell repertoires in COVID-19. Study summary: Material from acute and convalescent COVID-19 was sourced from the United States, Italy and Spain. From T cells, B-cell-depleted T cells, or PBMCs came the material, which was cDNA or gDNA.

The protocol was immunoSEQ multiplex PCR, while the TCRdb copy is restricted to in-frame clones and leaves out a portion. The repertoire holds about 190,000 clones, with about 82% as singletons. The CDR3 has 15 residues. Trimming stripped 1 base from V and 4 bases from J, with 10 bases between. Per germline, CDR1 SGHVS and CDR2 FQNEAQ. Clinical histories supplied by participants themselves formed the basis of cohort assignment. Symptom resolution, clearance, or two negative PCRs marked the recovered donors of Cohort 3. The sequence was collected from a woman aged 30 to 39 who had recovered from COVID-19. The rearrangement links TRBV7-8 to TRBJ2-2; weak D call: TRBD2 (6 bases). Source material: PBMCs or T cells enriched from blood (not recorded which). Written as DNA, the CDR3 is TGTGCCAGCAGCTTAGAGGAGGGCCGCACCGGGGAGCTGTTTTTT. Residues: CASSLEEGRTGELFF.